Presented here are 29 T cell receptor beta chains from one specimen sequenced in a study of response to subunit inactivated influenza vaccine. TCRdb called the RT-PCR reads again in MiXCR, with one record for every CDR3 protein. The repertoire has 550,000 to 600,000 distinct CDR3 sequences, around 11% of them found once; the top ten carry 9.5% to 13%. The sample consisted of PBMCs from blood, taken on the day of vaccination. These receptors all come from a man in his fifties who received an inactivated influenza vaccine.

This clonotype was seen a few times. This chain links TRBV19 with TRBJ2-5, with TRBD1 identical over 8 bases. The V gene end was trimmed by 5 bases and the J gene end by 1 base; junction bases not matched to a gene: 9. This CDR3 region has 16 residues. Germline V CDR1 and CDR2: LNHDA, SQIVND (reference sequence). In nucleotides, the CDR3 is TGTGCCAGTAGTCGACCCGGACAGGGACTCCAAGAGACCCAGTACTTC. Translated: CASSRPGQGLQETQYF.

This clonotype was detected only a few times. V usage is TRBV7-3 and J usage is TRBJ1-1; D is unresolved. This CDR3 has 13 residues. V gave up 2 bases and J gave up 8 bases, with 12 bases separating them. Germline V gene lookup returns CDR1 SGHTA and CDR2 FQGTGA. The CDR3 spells CASSLWVAGEAFF. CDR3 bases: TGTGCCAGCAGCTTATGGGTGGCGGGGGAAGCTTTCTTT.

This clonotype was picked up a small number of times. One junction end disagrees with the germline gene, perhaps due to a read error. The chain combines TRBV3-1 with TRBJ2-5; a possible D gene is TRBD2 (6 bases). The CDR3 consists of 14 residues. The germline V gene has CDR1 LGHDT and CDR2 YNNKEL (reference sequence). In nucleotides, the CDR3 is TGTGCCAGCAGCCCGCCGGGACTCCAAAAGACCCAGTACTTC. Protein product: CASSPPGLQKTQYF.

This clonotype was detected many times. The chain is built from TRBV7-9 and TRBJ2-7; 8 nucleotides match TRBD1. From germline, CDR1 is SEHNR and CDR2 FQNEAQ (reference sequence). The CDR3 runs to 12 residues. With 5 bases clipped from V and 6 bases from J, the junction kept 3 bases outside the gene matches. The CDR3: CASSPDRVEQYF. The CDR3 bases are TGTGCCAGCAGCCCGGACAGGGTCGAGCAGTACTTC.

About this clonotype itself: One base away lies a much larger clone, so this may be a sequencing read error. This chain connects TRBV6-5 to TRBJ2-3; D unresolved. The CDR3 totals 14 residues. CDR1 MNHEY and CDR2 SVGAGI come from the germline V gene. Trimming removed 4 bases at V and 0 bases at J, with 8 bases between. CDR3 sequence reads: CASSFGISTDTQYF. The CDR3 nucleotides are TGTGCCAGCAGTTTTGGGATTAGCACAGATACGCAGTATTTT.

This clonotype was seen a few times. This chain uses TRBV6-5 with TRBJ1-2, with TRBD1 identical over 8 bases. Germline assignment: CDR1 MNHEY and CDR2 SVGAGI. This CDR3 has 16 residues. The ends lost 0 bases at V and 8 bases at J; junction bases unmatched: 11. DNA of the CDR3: TGTGCCAGCAGTTACTCGGGGTCAGACAGGGGCTACGGCTACACCTTC. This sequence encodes CASSYSGSDRGYGYTF.

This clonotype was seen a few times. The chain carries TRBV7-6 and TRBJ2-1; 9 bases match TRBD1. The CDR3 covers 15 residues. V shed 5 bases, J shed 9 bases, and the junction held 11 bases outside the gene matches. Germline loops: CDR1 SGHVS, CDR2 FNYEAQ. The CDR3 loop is CASSSRDRETGEQFF. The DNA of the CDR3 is TGTGCCAGCAGCAGCCGGGACAGGGAAACGGGTGAGCAGTTCTTC.

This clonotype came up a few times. This CDR3 is CASSPRQGLDIQYF. In DNA, the CDR3 is TGTGCCAGCAGCCCCCGACAGGGCCTGGACATTCAGTACTTC. The V call is TRBV7-2, the J call TRBJ2-4, with 7 bases fitting TRBD1. Trimming at V came to 5 bases and at J to 8 bases, leaving 9 bases not matched to a gene. Germline V gene data show CDR1 as SGHTA and CDR2 as FQGNSA. The CDR3 is 14 amino acids.

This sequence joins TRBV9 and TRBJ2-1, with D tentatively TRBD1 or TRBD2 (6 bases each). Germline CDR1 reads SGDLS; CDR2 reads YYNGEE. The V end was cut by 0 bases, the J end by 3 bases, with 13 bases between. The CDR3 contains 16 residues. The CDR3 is CASSVDREVFYNEQFF. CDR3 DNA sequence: TGTGCCAGCAGCGTAGACAGGGAGGTCTTCTACAATGAGCAGTTCTTC.

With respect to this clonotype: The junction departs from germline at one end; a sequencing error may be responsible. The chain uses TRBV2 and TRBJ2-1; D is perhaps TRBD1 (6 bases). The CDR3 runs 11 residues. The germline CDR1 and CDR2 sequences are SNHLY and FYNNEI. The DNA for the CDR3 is TGTGCCAGCATCGGGGACAAAGAGCAGTTCTTC. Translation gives CASIGDKEQFF.

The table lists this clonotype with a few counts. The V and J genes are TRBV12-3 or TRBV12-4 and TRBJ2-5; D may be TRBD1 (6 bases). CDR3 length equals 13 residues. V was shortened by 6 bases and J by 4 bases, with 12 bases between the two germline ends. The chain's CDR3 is CASRGTTGETQYF. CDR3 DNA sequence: TGTGCCAGCAGGGGGACAACCGGAGAGACCCAGTACTTC.

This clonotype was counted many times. For the CDR3, the DNA is TGCGCCAGCAGCTTGGTGAGCAACCGGGCCTATGGCTACACCTTC. Protein product: CASSLVSNRAYGYTF. This rearrangement joins TRBV5-1 to TRBJ1-2; no clear D gene. CDR3 length equals 15 residues. Germline CDR1 reads SGHRS; CDR2 reads YFSETQ. V was cut by 0 bases and J by 4 bases, with 13 bases left in between.

The CDR3 is CATSRRTTYNEQFF. The CDR3, as DNA: TGTGCCACCAGCAGACGGACTACCTACAATGAGCAGTTCTTC. J is TRBJ2-1 and V is TRBV15; a possible D gene is TRBD2 (6 bases). Trimming removed 2 bases from V and 2 bases from J, with 7 bases in between. This CDR3 has 14 amino acids. Germline V gives CDR1 LNHNV, CDR2 YYDKDF (reference sequence).

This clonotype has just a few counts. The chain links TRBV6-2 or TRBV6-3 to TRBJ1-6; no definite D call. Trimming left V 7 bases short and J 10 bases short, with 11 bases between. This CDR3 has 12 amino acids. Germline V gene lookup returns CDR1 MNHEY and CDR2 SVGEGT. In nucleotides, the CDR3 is TGTGCCAGCACCCTCCCTGGGTCACCCCTCCACTTT. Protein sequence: CASTLPGSPLHF.

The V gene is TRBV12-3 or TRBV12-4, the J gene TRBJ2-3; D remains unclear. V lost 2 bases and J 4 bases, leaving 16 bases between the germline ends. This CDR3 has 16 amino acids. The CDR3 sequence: CASSLWSTHNSDTQYF. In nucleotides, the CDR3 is TGTGCCAGCAGTTTATGGTCTACGCACAACTCAGATACGCAGTATTTT.

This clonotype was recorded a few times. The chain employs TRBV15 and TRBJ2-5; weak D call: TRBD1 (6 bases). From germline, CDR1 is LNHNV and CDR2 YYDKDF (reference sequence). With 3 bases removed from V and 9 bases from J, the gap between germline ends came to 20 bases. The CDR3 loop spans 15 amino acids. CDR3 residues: CATSSAQGTARAQYF. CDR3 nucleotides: TGTGCCACCAGCAGCGCACAGGGAACGGCTCGGGCCCAGTACTTC.

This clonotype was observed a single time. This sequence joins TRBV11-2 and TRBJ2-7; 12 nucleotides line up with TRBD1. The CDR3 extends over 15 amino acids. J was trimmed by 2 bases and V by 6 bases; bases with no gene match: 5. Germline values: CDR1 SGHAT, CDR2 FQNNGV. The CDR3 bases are TGTGCCAGCAGATATGGGACAGGGGGCCCCTACGAGCAGTACTTC. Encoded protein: CASRYGTGGPYEQYF.

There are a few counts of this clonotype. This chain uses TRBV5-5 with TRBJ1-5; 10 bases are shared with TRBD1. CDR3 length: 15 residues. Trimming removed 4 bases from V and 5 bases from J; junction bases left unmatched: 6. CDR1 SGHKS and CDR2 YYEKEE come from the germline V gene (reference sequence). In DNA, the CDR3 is TGTGCCAGCAGCCGACAGGGGGCATGGGATCAGCCCCAGCATTTT. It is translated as CASSRQGAWDQPQHF. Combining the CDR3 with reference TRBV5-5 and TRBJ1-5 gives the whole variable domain DAGVTQSPTHLIKTRGQQVTLRCSPISGHKSVSWYQQVLGQGPQFIFQYYEKEERGRGNFPDRFSARQFPNYSSELNVNALLLGDSALYLCASSRQGAWDQPQHFGDGTRLSIL.

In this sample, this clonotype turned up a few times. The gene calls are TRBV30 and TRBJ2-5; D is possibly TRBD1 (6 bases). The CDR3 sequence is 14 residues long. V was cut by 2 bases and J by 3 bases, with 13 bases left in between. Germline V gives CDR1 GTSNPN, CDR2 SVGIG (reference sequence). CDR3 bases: TGTGCCTGGAGTCCTCGGACAGAAAAAGAGACCCAGTACTTC. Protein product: CAWSPRTEKETQYF.

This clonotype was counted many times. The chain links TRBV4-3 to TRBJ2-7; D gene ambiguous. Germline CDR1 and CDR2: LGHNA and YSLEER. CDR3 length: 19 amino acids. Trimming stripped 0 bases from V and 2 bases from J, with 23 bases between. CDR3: CASSQEMYNVAGSTYEQYF. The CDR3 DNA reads TGCGCCAGCAGCCAAGAGATGTATAACGTGGCAGGATCGACCTACGAGCAGTACTTC.

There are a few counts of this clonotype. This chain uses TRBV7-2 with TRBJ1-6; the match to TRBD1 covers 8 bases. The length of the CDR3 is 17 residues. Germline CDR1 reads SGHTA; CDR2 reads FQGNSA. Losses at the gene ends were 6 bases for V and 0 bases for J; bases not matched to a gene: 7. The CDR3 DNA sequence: TGTGCCAGCAGACAAAATACAGGGGGCTCCTATAATTCACCCCTCCACTTT. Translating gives CASRQNTGGSYNSPLHF.

As DNA, the CDR3 is TGTGCCAGCAAGATCGCTGGCTCCTACAATGAGCAGTTCTTC. It is translated as CASKIAGSYNEQFF. The chain uses TRBV6-1 and TRBJ2-1; D is uncertain. CDR3 size: 14 residues. Trimming shortened V by 7 bases and J by 0 bases, and 10 bases separated the two germline ends. Germline CDR1 is MNHNS and CDR2 is SASEGT.

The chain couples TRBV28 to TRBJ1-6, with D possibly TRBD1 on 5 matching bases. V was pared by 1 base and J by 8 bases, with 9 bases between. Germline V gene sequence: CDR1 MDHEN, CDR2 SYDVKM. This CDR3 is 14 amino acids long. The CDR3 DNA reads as TGTGCCAGCAGTTTATCTGCAGGGTATTCACCCCTCCACTTT. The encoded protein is CASSLSAGYSPLHF.

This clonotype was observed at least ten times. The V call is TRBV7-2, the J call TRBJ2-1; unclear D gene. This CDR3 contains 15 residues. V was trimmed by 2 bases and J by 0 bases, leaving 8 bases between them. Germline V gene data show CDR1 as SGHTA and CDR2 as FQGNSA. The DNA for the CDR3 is TGTGCCAGCAGCTTATCCCAAAACTCCTACAATGAGCAGTTCTTC. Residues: CASSLSQNSYNEQFF.

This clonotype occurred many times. The CDR3 DNA reads TGCAGCGTGCAACAATACAATGGCTACACCTTC. Protein product: CSVQQYNGYTF. The V gene is TRBV29-1, the J gene TRBJ1-2; no reliable D call. Germline assignment: CDR1 SQVTM and CDR2 ANQGSEA. The CDR3 is 11 residues long. V dropped 6 bases and J dropped 6 bases, with 11 bases sitting between them.

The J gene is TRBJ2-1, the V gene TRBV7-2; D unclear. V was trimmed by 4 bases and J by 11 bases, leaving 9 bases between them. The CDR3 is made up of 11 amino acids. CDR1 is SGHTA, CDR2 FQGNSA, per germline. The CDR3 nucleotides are TGTGCCAGCAGCTCCCCTTCCAAGCAGTTCTTC. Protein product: CASSSPSKQFF. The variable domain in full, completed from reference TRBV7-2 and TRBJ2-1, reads GAGVSQSPSNKVTEKGKDVELRCDPISGHTALYWYRQSLGQGLEFLIYFQGNSAPDKSGLPSDRFSAERTGGSVSTLTIQRTQQEDSAVYLCASSSPSKQFFGPGTRLTVL.

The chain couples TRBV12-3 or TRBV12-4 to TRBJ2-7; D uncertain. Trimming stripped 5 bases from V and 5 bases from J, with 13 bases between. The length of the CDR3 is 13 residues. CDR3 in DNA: TGTGCCAGCAGTAAGGATGTGTTCAACGAGCAGTACTTC. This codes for CASSKDVFNEQYF.

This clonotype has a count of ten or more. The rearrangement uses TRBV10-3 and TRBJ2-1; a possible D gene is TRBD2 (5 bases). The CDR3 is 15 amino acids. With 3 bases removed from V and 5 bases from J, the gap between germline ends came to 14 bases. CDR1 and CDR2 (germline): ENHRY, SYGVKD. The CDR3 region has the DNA TGTGCCATCAGTGACGGAGGCGGGTTGGACAATGAGCAGTTCTTC. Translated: CAISDGGGLDNEQFF.

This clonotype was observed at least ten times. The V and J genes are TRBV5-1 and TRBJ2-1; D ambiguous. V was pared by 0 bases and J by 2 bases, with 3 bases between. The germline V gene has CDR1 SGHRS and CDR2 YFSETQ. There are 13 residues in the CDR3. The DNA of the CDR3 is TGCGCCAGCAGCTTGGTTCCCTACAATGAGCAGTTCTTC. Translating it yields CASSLVPYNEQFF.